These T cell receptor beta chains were read from a single sample in a study of cytomegalovirus exposure and HLA in healthy donors. TCRdb keeps only in-frame clones here, not all; method: immunoSEQ multiplex PCR. The sample has about 140,000 clones, about 64% seen once. The sample was PBMCs. The receptors originated from a woman between 40 and 50 years old in good health and CMV-seronegative. Both conserved end residues are part of each CDR3. The D gene is left open where the match is weak. Clone size appears in some rows only: once, few, many, or a class for an expanded clone.

clone_size	d_call	v_call	j_call	cdr3_nt	cdr3_aa
-	-	TRBV5-1	TRBJ2-7	TGCGCCAGCAGCTTTGAGGCTAGCCCTACCTACGAGCAGTACTTC	CASSFEASPTYEQYF
-	-	TRBV9	TRBJ1-1	TGTGCCAGCAGCCCAGCAGGCAGCTTAATGAACACTGAAGCTTTCTTT	CASSPAGSLMNTEAFF
-	-	TRBV6-5	TRBJ2-5	TGTGCCAGCAGTAAAGGGGGGACCCAGTACTTC	CASSKGGTQYF
-	TRBD1	TRBV18	TRBJ1-6	TGTGCCAGCTCACCCGGACAGGGGCCCTGGTATAATTCACCCCTCCACTTT	CASSPGQGPWYNSPLHF
-	TRBD1	TRBV5-1	TRBJ2-1	TGCGCCAGCAGTTCCCTCCCGGGACAGGTGCAGTTCTTC	CASSSLPGQVQFF
-	TRBD1	TRBV28	TRBJ1-5	TGTGCCAGCACCCCGGGACAGGGCAATCAGCCCCAGCATTTT	CASTPGQGNQPQHF
few	TRBD2	TRBV2	TRBJ2-1	TGTGCCAGCGGCGAGCGGGGGACCAATGAGCAGTTCTTC	CASGERGTNEQFF
few	TRBD1	TRBV27	TRBJ2-7	TGTGCCAGCAGTGAGACAGGGGGCCCCTACGAGCAGTACTTC	CASSETGGPYEQYF
-	TRBD1	TRBV4-3	TRBJ1-6	TGCGCCAGCAGCCAAACAGGGGGCAAAGATTCACCCCTCCACTTT	CASSQTGGKDSPLHF
-	TRBD1	TRBV4-1	TRBJ1-3	TGCGCCAGCAGCCCAGGCAGGGGGAGAACTGGAAACACCATATATTTT	CASSPGRGRTGNTIYF
-	TRBD2	TRBV7-3	TRBJ2-1	TGTGCCAGCAGCCAGCGGGGGGCCTCCTACAATGAGCAGTTCTTC	CASSQRGASYNEQFF
-	TRBD1	TRBV5-1	TRBJ2-2	TGCGCCAGCAGCTTGGATGGCAGGGGGTCCGGGGAGCTGTTTTTT	CASSLDGRGSGELFF
-	-	TRBV5-8	TRBJ1-1	TGTGCCAGCAGCTTGGAGCTGGCACGAGGGGGAGCTTTCTTT	CASSLELARGGAFF
-	-	TRBV11-2	TRBJ2-7	TGTGCCAGCAGCTTAGGGGGAGCGCCGGACTACGAGCAGTACTTC	CASSLGGAPDYEQYF
-	-	TRBV5-1	TRBJ2-4	TGCGCCAGCAGCTTTGGAGGGAGCGGCCAAAAAAACATTCAGTACTTC	CASSFGGSGQKNIQYF
-	-	TRBV30	TRBJ2-7	TGTGCCTGGAACTCCCCGACCTACGAGCAGTACTTC	CAWNSPTYEQYF
-	-	TRBV5-6	TRBJ1-4	TGTGCCAGCAGCTTGTCCGCAGGGCCGGCTAATGAAAAACTGTTTTTT	CASSLSAGPANEKLFF
-	TRBD1	TRBV28	TRBJ1-1	TGTGCCAGCACTACAGGGGCCACTGAAGCTTTCTTT	CASTTGATEAFF
once	-	TRBV6-6	TRBJ2-7	TGTGCCAGCAGTTATTTATCCCTTACAGGAGAGCAGTACTTC	CASSYLSLTGEQYF
-	TRBD1	TRBV19	TRBJ1-5	TGTGCCACCAATATCGGGACAGACAATCAGCCCCAGCATTTT	CATNIGTDNQPQHF
-	-	TRBV7-9	TRBJ1-1	TGTGCCAGCAGCTTAGGACAGAACGCTTTCTTT	CASSLGQNAFF
-	TRBD1	TRBV5-4	TRBJ2-7	TGTGCCAGCAGCCCGGGACAGGGTTTCTACGAGCAGTACTTC	CASSPGQGFYEQYF
-	TRBD1	TRBV27	TRBJ2-7	TGTGCCAGCAGTTCGTCGGGACAGGGTTTGTACGAGCAGTACTTC	CASSSSGQGLYEQYF
-	-	TRBV11-2	TRBJ2-3	TGTGCCAGCAGCAGCTGGGACTTCACAGATACGCAGTATTTT	CASSSWDFTDTQYF
-	TRBD2	TRBV5-1	TRBJ2-2	TGCGCCAGCAGCTCCCAATTCGGTCGCGGGGGGGCCGGGGAGCTGTTTTTT	CASSSQFGRGGAGELFF
once	-	TRBV28	TRBJ1-1	TGTGCCAGCAGTTTACTCGGGTACACTGAAGCTTTCTTT	CASSLLGYTEAFF
-	-	TRBV11-2	TRBJ2-1	TGTGCCAGCAGCTTAGGAGACAGGAGGGAGCAGTTCTTC	CASSLGDRREQFF
-	TRBD1	TRBV9	TRBJ1-2	TGTGCCAGCAGCGTAGTGTCGAGGGGGACAGGGGGCACTAACTATGGCTACACCTTC	CASSVVSRGTGGTNYGYTF
-	-	TRBV19	TRBJ2-4	TGTGCCAGTAGAGGTCCCGGAGGCAAAAACATTCAGTACTTC	CASRGPGGKNIQYF
-	TRBD1	TRBV6-6	TRBJ1-6	TGTGCCAGCAGACCCACAGGGGAAGCTTCACCCCTCCACTTT	CASRPTGEASPLHF
few	TRBD1	TRBV30	TRBJ1-5	TGTGCCTGGAATGGGGCAGGGGGGAATCAGCCCCAGCATTTT	CAWNGAGGNQPQHF
-	TRBD1	TRBV10-3	TRBJ2-7	TGTGCCATCAGTAGGGACAGCGTCTACGAGCAGTACTTC	CAISRDSVYEQYF
-	TRBD2	TRBV7-2	TRBJ2-3	TGTGCCAGCAGCTCCTTAGCGGGGGCAAAAGATACGCAGTATTTT	CASSSLAGAKDTQYF
-	-	TRBV5-1	TRBJ1-2	TGCGCCAGCAGCCCGAGCTTGATAAGTGACTATGGCTACACCTTC	CASSPSLISDYGYTF
-	-	TRBV7-2	TRBJ2-1	TGTGCCAGCAGCTTAGACGGAGGGCCTTACAATGAGCAGTTCTTC	CASSLDGGPYNEQFF
-	-	TRBV7-2	TRBJ2-7	TGTGCCAGCAGCTCCAGGGTCCCCTACGAGCAGTACTTC	CASSSRVPYEQYF
-	-	TRBV2	TRBJ1-1	TGTGCCAGCTTCGAGGGGAACACTGAAGCTTTCTTT	CASFEGNTEAFF
-	-	TRBV5-4	TRBJ1-3	TGTGCCAGCAGCCCCTTAGGGGCTGGAAACACCATATATTTT	CASSPLGAGNTIYF
-	-	TRBV6-6	TRBJ1-1	TGTGCCAGCGGGCAGGCAATAGGCACTGAAGCTTTCTTT	CASGQAIGTEAFF
-	TRBD1	TRBV9	TRBJ2-2	TGTGCCAGCAGCCCACCTCGGGACAGGGAGAGGAATACCGGGGAGCTGTTTTTT	CASSPPRDRERNTGELFF
-	TRBD1	TRBV7-9	TRBJ2-5	TGTGCCAGCAGCTTGACAGGGGGAGCAGCAGAGACCCAGTACTTC	CASSLTGGAAETQYF
-	TRBD1	TRBV5-1	TRBJ2-1	TGCGCCAGCAGCCTGGGGGACAGGGTCTCCTACAATGAGCAGTTCTTC	CASSLGDRVSYNEQFF
-	-	TRBV6-5	TRBJ1-2	TGTGCCAGCAGTTACGGGCAGGGGGGCTACACCTTC	CASSYGQGGYTF